These 31 T cell receptor beta chains share one sample of origin, sequenced in a study of read filtering for tumor transcriptome and immune sequencing. Molecular barcoded adaptors covering alpha/delta and beta/gamma chains were used on 400 ng RNA. In TCRdb, the reads were re-called with MiXCR into one record per CDR3 protein. This table holds 20,000 to 25,000 distinct CDR3 sequences, approximately 14% found once. The material sequenced was a population of CD138-negative cells sorted from bone marrow. The receptors shown here come from a donor over 35 with multiple myeloma.

This clonotype was recorded at least ten times. V gene TRBV28 combines with J gene TRBJ2-1; D remains unclear. This CDR3 contains 14 residues. Germline V gene data show CDR1 as MDHEN and CDR2 as SYDVKM. V was cut by 6 bases and J by 5 bases, with 14 bases left in between. CDR3 nucleotides: TGTGCCAGCAGCATCCTACAGAGAGACAATGAGCAGTTCTTC. The encoded protein is CASSILQRDNEQFF.

This clonotype showed up many times. The chain couples TRBV6-1 to TRBJ2-3, with D perhaps being TRBD1 or TRBD2 (5 bases each). Germline lookup yields CDR1 MNHNS and CDR2 SASEGT. The CDR3 runs to 14 residues. V lost 3 bases and J lost 6, with 13 bases in between. The CDR3, as DNA: TGTGCCAGCAGTGACGGGGCCTCAGGTGATACGCAGTATTTT. Amino acid sequence: CASSDGASGDTQYF.

In its sample, this clonotype was seen many times. The chain joins TRBV20-1 to TRBJ2-5, with 7 bases lining up with TRBD1. Germline V gives CDR1 DFQATT, CDR2 SNEGSKA (reference sequence). V lost 3 bases and J lost 2; bases outside the gene matches: 6. This CDR3 is built from 14 residues. In nucleotides, the CDR3 is TGCAGTGCTAGGGGACAGTCAAAACAAGAGACCCAGTACTTC. It translates to CSARGQSKQETQYF.

This clonotype was seen ten or more times. The CDR3 sequence: CSAPGGASYEQYF. CDR3 sequence (DNA): TGCAGTGCGCCAGGGGGCGCGTCCTACGAGCAGTACTTC. The chain joins TRBV20-1 to TRBJ2-7, with 8 positions matching TRBD1. CDR3 size: 13 residues. Unmatched junction bases numbered 5, after V lost 6 bases and J lost 1 base. In germline, CDR1 is DFQATT, CDR2 SNEGSKA (reference sequence).

Concerning this clonotype itself: One base away lies a much larger clone, so this may be a sequencing read error. This sequence joins TRBV20-1 and TRBJ2-7; TRBD2 is a possible D gene (7 bases). CDR3 length: 13 amino acids. Germline-derived CDR1 and CDR2 are DFQATT and SNEGSKA (reference sequence). The CDR3 DNA reads as TGCGGTGCTAGGACGGGGGGCGCGGACGAGCAGTACTTC. It translates to CGARTGGADEQYF.

This clonotype was recorded at least ten times. This chain connects TRBV5-1 to TRBJ1-6, with a weak D call TRBD1 (5 bases). This CDR3 has 15 residues. Germline V lookup: CDR1 SGHRS, CDR2 YFSETQ. Between the trimmed V and J ends, which lost 4 bases and 7 bases, there was a span of 15 bases. CDR3 in amino acids: CASSPTGTVNSPLHF. The DNA of the CDR3 is TGCGCCAGCAGCCCCACCGGGACGGTGAATTCACCCCTCCACTTT.

A remark on this clonotype: A read error is likely here: a far larger clone is one base away. J is TRBJ2-1 and V is TRBV5-1, with 7 bases lining up with TRBD1. Germline V lookup: CDR1 SGHRS, CDR2 YFSETQ. This CDR3 comprises 13 residues. CDR3 bases: TGTGCCAGCAGCAGGGACAGCTACAATGAGCTGTTCTTC. Its protein product is CASSRDSYNELFF.

This clonotype was found many times. The DNA for the CDR3 is TGCAGTGCTCCAGACAGGGGAGGCGAAAAACTGTTTTTT. Its translation is CSAPDRGGEKLFF. The rearrangement links TRBV20-1 to TRBJ1-4; TRBD1 matches at 8 bases. The J segment lost 8 bases and the V segment lost 5 bases, leaving 7 bases of the junction unmatched. The CDR3 is 13 amino acids. The germline V gene encodes CDR1 DFQATT and CDR2 SNEGSKA (reference sequence).

In this sample, this clonotype turned up many times. This chain uses TRBV30 with TRBJ2-3; unclear D gene. V lost 2 bases and J 0 bases, leaving 9 bases between the germline ends. Looked up from germline, CDR1 is GTSNPN and CDR2 is SVGIG (reference sequence). CDR3 size: 14 residues. CDR3 DNA sequence: TGTGCCTGGAGTTCAAGTACTAGCACAGATACGCAGTATTTT. This codes for CAWSSSTSTDTQYF.

This clonotype was seen many times. J is TRBJ1-1 and V is TRBV20-1; D is undetermined. The CDR3 has 12 amino acids. Germline-derived CDR1 and CDR2 are DFQATT and SNEGSKA (reference sequence). V shed 2 bases and J shed 0 bases, with 4 bases lying between them. This CDR3 is CSARRMNTEAFF. The CDR3 DNA follows: TGCAGTGCTAGACGAATGAACACTGAAGCTTTCTTT.

This clonotype was detected a few times. The chain is built from TRBV5-4 and TRBJ2-3; D not resolved. CDR1 and CDR2 from the germline V gene are SGHNT and YYREEE (reference sequence). V lost 6 bases, J lost 1 base, and 12 bases lay in between. The CDR3 runs 14 residues. CDR3 region: CASTLRSGTDTQYF. The CDR3 DNA is TGTGCCAGCACCCTGAGGAGCGGCACAGATACGCAGTATTTT.

The rearrangement uses TRBV7-2 and TRBJ2-1; 8 positions agree with TRBD2. After removal of 8 bases from V and 5 bases from J, the junction contained 11 bases not matched to a gene. Germline assignment: CDR1 SGHTA and CDR2 FQGNSA. The CDR3 sequence is 15 residues long. CDR3 in DNA: TGTGCCAGCGGCCGTGGCGGGAGGTCCCACAATGAGCAGTTCTTC. The encoded protein is CASGRGGRSHNEQFF.

This clonotype was detected a few times. This sequence joins TRBV7-7 and TRBJ2-7, with a possible D match to TRBD1 (7 bases). The V end lost 5 bases, the J end lost 4 bases, and 18 bases lay between the germline ends. CDR3 length: 15 residues. Germline CDR1 SSHAT, CDR2 FNYEAQ (reference sequence). The CDR3 is CASSPSRDRRYEQYF. CDR3 coding DNA: TGTGCCAGCAGCCCCTCGCGGGACAGAAGGTACGAGCAGTACTTC.

CDR3 sequence: CASSQVPIEQFF. The DNA for the CDR3 is TGTGCCAGCAGCCAAGTTCCAATTGAGCAGTTCTTC. The rearrangement uses TRBV3-1 and TRBJ2-1; D not certain. The CDR3 contains 12 residues. Germline CDR1 and CDR2: LGHDT and YNNKEL (reference sequence). V gave up 1 base and J gave up 9 bases, with 7 bases separating them.

This clonotype was seen more than once but under ten times. Given a much more abundant clone one base away, this may be a read error. This chain's CDR3 is CASSLYLGSSSYERYF. The CDR3 DNA reads TGCGCCAGCAGCTTGTATTTGGGGTCTAGCTCCTACGAGCGGTACTTC. The chain combines TRBV5-1 with TRBJ2-7, with D maybe TRBD2 (5 bases). The germline gives CDR1 SGHRS, CDR2 YFSETQ. CDR3 length equals 16 residues.

This clonotype was recorded many times. This rearrangement joins TRBV10-3 to TRBJ1-4; D ambiguous. The length of the CDR3 is 17 residues. V lost 3 bases to trimming and J lost 4 bases, with 18 bases between them. The germline V gene encodes CDR1 ENHRY and CDR2 SYGVKD. For the CDR3, the DNA is TGTGCCATCAGTGATATTGGCAGCCAGAGTCTTAATGAAAAACTGTTTTTT. Residues: CAISDIGSQSLNEKLFF.

There are many counts of this clonotype. The rearrangement uses TRBV29-1 and TRBJ2-1; D unclear. This CDR3 spans 14 amino acids. Germline lookup yields CDR1 SQVTM and CDR2 ANQGSEA. V was pared by 6 bases and J by 0 bases, with 12 bases between. This chain's CDR3 is CSVGIGYSYNEQFF. For the CDR3, the DNA is TGCAGCGTCGGTATTGGATACTCCTACAATGAGCAGTTCTTC.

This clonotype was counted many times. This chain links TRBV14 with TRBJ1-5; D is unclear. The V end lost 0 bases, the J end lost 9 bases, and 9 bases lay between the germline ends. The CDR3 runs to 13 residues. In germline, CDR1 is SGHDN, CDR2 FVKESK. The CDR3: CASSQDLAGPQHF. DNA of the CDR3: TGTGCCAGCAGCCAAGATCTGGCGGGGCCCCAGCATTTT.

This clonotype occurred a few times. This chain uses TRBV3-1 with TRBJ2-1; tentatively, D is TRBD2 (6 bases). V was clipped by 4 bases and J by 6 bases, with 13 bases between them. Germline V CDR1 and CDR2: LGHDT, YNNKEL (reference sequence). The length of the CDR3 is 14 residues. The CDR3 nucleotides are TGTGCCAGCAGCCTGGGCGGAGGGCGCAATGAGCAGTTCTTC. Translated: CASSLGGGRNEQFF.

As to this clonotype: Since a far larger clone is one base different, this is likely a read error. The CDR3 end shows no conserved phenylalanine or tryptophan, and so a read error is likely. This rearrangement joins TRBV5-1 to TRBJ2-7, with D maybe TRBD2 (5 bases). The CDR3 consists of 14 residues. Germline CDR1 and CDR2: SGHRS and YFSETQ. CDR3 sequence (DNA): TGTGCCAGCAGCTTGGCCGGGAACCGGGGCGAGCAGTACATC. Amino acids: CASSLAGNRGEQYI.

The table lists this clonotype with many counts. This chain connects TRBV7-9 to TRBJ1-5; maybe TRBD1 (6 bases). The germline V gene has CDR1 SEHNR and CDR2 FQNEAQ (reference sequence). The CDR3 is made up of 13 amino acids. Trimming removed 5 bases at V and 5 bases at J, with 10 bases between. The DNA of the CDR3 is TGTGCCAGCAGCCCACAGGGAGATCAGCCCCAGCATTTT. Protein product: CASSPQGDQPQHF.

This clonotype was counted many times. V gene TRBV5-6 combines with J gene TRBJ2-1; D is unclear. The CDR3 extends over 11 amino acids. Trimming pared 2 bases from V and 10 bases from J, leaving 7 bases between. The germline CDR1 and CDR2 sequences are SGHDT and YYEEEE. In DNA, the CDR3 is TGTGCCAGCAGCTTTTCGCTGGAGCAGTTCTTC. Its translation is CASSFSLEQFF.

This clonotype was seen many times. The chain is built from TRBV6-5 and TRBJ2-7; 8 nucleotides line up with TRBD2. Germline CDR1 is MNHEY and CDR2 is SVGAGI. This CDR3 is built from 14 residues. Trimming removed 5 bases from V and 4 bases from J; junction bases left unmatched: 7. CDR3 in DNA: TGTGCCAGCAGTGCCGGGACTAGGGGGTACGAGCAGTACTTC. Protein: CASSAGTRGYEQYF.

This clonotype appeared a few times. The junction shows a germline mismatch at one end, possibly a read error. The chain links TRBV12-3 or TRBV12-4 to TRBJ1-5; D remains unclear. The CDR3 covers 12 residues. Here the CDR3 reads CASSLNNRPQHF. CDR3 DNA: TGTGCCAGCAGCCTTAACAATCGGCCCCAGCATTTT.

This clonotype was detected many times. V and J are TRBV9 and TRBJ1-1; a weak D match, TRBD1 (6 bases). Germline assignment: CDR1 SGDLS and CDR2 YYNGEE. Trimming took 0 bases from V and 5 from J, leaving 17 bases between them. The CDR3 totals 16 residues. This CDR3 reads CASSVGAQGIWTEAFF. In nucleotides, the CDR3 is TGTGCCAGCAGCGTAGGGGCACAGGGCATTTGGACTGAAGCTTTCTTT.

In its sample, this clonotype was seen many times. Germline and junction disagree at one end, which may indicate a read error. J is TRBJ1-2 and V is TRBV6-6; TRBD1 agrees at 8 bases. This CDR3 has 13 amino acids. The germline gives CDR1 MNHNY, CDR2 SVGAGI (reference sequence). DNA for the CDR3: TGTGCTAGCAGGGGGGGGACAGGAAATGGCTACACCTTC. Amino acids: CASRGGTGNGYTF.

As to this clonotype: The germline gene is not matched at one end of the junction; a read error may be the cause. The chain carries TRBV2 and TRBJ1-5; TRBD1 matches 9 bases. There are 15 residues in the CDR3. Germline CDR1 and CDR2: SNHLY and FYNNEI. CDR3 nucleotides: TGTGCCAGCAGTGAACAGGGGACAGGGAATCAGCCCCAGCGTTTT. Translated, it gives CASSEQGTGNQPQRF.

This clonotype came up many times. The chain's CDR3 is CASSSSGTPNYGYTF. The CDR3 region has the DNA TGTGCCAGCAGCTCCTCCGGGACACCAAACTATGGCTACACCTTC. The chain recombines TRBV28 with TRBJ1-2; possibly TRBD1 for D (6 bases). CDR1 is MDHEN and CDR2 is SYDVKM in the germline V gene. CDR3 length equals 15 residues. V was trimmed by 6 bases and J by 2 bases, leaving 16 bases between them.

This clonotype showed up many times. The chain is built from TRBV29-1 and TRBJ1-1, with TRBD1 as a possible D gene (5 bases). Trimming cost V 6 bases and J 2 bases, with 16 bases left between them. Germline V CDR1 and CDR2: SQVTM, ANQGSEA. The CDR3 is 14 amino acids. CDR3 in DNA: TGCAGCGTCTACCGGTGGGGCTCCAACACTGAAGCTTTCTTT. Encoded protein: CSVYRWGSNTEAFF.

In regard to this clonotype: This may stem from a read error, because a much larger clone lies one nucleotide away. This chain connects TRBV20-1 to TRBJ2-3, with 9 bases lining up with TRBD2. The CDR3 sequence is 14 residues long. The ends lost 7 bases at V and 4 bases at J; junction bases unmatched: 9. Germline loops: CDR1 DFQATT, CDR2 SNEGSKA (reference sequence). CDR3 nucleotide sequence: TGCAGTGTTAGGCGGGAGGGCCGGGCAGATACGCAGTATTTT. Translated, it gives CSVRREGRADTQYF.

This clonotype occurred many times. The rearrangement joins TRBV20-1 to TRBJ2-1; D is ambiguous. The germline V and J ends were trimmed by 4 bases and 3 bases, with 19 bases remaining between them. Germline V gene sequence: CDR1 DFQATT, CDR2 SNEGSKA (reference sequence). This CDR3 comprises 16 residues. The DNA of the CDR3 is TGCAGTGCTAAGGGAATAGGCACCGTCCACTACAATGAGCAGTTCTTC. It translates to CSAKGIGTVHYNEQFF.